This entry lists 27 T cell receptor beta chains sequenced from one sample in a study of untreated major depressive disorder. Libraries were prepared by immunoSEQ multiplex PCR; TCRdb keeps only in-frame clonotypes and omits some of them. The table lists 20,000 or so clones, about 85% of them singletons. Sequenced material: CD4+ T cells from PBMCs. The receptor set was obtained from a woman younger than 45 in good health.

The rearrangement joins TRBV4-1 to TRBJ1-4; a weak D match, TRBD1 (5 bases). Germline V gene data show CDR1 as MGHRA and CDR2 as YSYEKL. The CDR3 has 15 amino acids. V lost 4 bases and J 5 bases, leaving 14 bases between the germline ends. DNA for the CDR3: TGCGCCAGCAGCCGCTTCCGGGACGGGAATGAAAAACTGTTTTTT. Protein sequence: CASSRFRDGNEKLFF.

The chain uses TRBV7-3 and TRBJ2-2, with 13 bases lining up with TRBD2. The V gene's germline CDR1 is SGHTA and CDR2 FQGTGA. J gave up 8 bases and V 1 base, and 4 bases lay outside the gene matches. The CDR3 consists of 16 residues. CDR3 loop: CASSLRTSGSPGELFF. CDR3 DNA sequence: TGTGCCAGCAGCTTAAGGACTAGCGGGAGCCCGGGGGAGCTGTTTTTT.

This clone has more than one count but fewer than ten. The rearrangement uses TRBV30 and TRBJ2-5; D is unclear. The CDR3 sequence is 11 residues long. Germline CDR1 and CDR2: GTSNPN and SVGIG (reference sequence). V gave up 7 bases and J gave up 7 bases, with 13 bases separating them. This CDR3 is CAFQRAVTQYF. The CDR3 DNA sequence: TGTGCCTTCCAAAGGGCTGTGACCCAGTACTTC.

This chain connects TRBV27 to TRBJ1-5, with unresolved D. V lost 4 bases and J lost 1, with 11 bases in between. Germline V gene lookup returns CDR1 MNHEY and CDR2 SMNVEV (reference sequence). The CDR3 extends over 15 amino acids. The CDR3 DNA follows: TGTGCCAGCAGTTCCACGTGGCAGAGCAATCAGCCCCAGCATTTT. As protein: CASSSTWQSNQPQHF.

V usage is TRBV28 and J usage is TRBJ2-7, with 9 bases aligning to TRBD1. V was clipped by 9 bases and J by 8 bases; unmatched bases: 14. Germline CDR1 and CDR2: MDHEN and SYDVKM. This CDR3 comprises 14 residues. As DNA, the CDR3 is TGTGCCAGTAAGCCGGGACAGGGATTGGATAAGCAGTACTTC. Translating it yields CASKPGQGLDKQYF.

The chain uses TRBV29-1 and TRBJ2-7; D may be TRBD1 (6 bases). Germline V gene lookup returns CDR1 SQVTM and CDR2 ANQGSEA. Trimming removed 5 bases at V and 5 bases at J, with 16 bases between. This CDR3 contains 13 residues. The CDR3, as DNA: TGCAGCGTTTCGCCGTCAGGGGTCCACGAGCAGTACTTC. Translation gives CSVSPSGVHEQYF.

This chain uses TRBV7-9 with TRBJ2-3; a weak D match, TRBD2 (6 bases). CDR1 SEHNR and CDR2 FQNEAQ come from the germline V gene (reference sequence). The V end was cut by 5 bases, the J end by 1 base, with 19 bases between. CDR3 length: 17 residues. In nucleotides, the CDR3 is TGTGCCAGCAGCCCCCGTCGGGGGAGCCGACGCACAGATACGCAGTATTTT. It is translated as CASSPRRGSRRTDTQYF.

This clone was detected once. The rearrangement links TRBV5-6 to TRBJ2-5; no definite D call. The germline gives CDR1 SGHDT, CDR2 YYEEEE. This CDR3 has 12 residues. V was trimmed by 4 bases and J by 4 bases, leaving 8 bases between them. The CDR3 reads CASSRTGETQYF. As DNA, the CDR3 is TGTGCCAGCAGCCGGACGGGAGAGACCCAGTACTTC.

The rearrangement uses TRBV6-1 and TRBJ2-1; D is perhaps TRBD1 or TRBD2 (5 bases each). Trimming took off 2 bases at V and 1 base at J, with 9 bases between the two ends. The V gene's germline CDR1 is MNHNS and CDR2 SASEGT. The CDR3 spans 15 residues. CDR3 region: CASSEWDGSYNEQFF. CDR3 nucleotide sequence: TGTGCCAGCAGTGAATGGGACGGTTCCTACAATGAGCAGTTCTTC.

This chain joins TRBV5-3 and TRBJ1-3; D is uncertain. TRBV5-3 is filed as an ORF, its function uncertain. CDR3 size: 17 residues. Trimming shortened V by 4 bases and J by 3 bases, and 20 bases separated the two germline ends. The CDR3 coding sequence is TGTGCCAGAAGCCGTCCGGATCCCGTCTACGATGGAAACACCATATATTTT. This codes for CARSRPDPVYDGNTIYF.

The chain couples TRBV7-2 to TRBJ2-7; D is possibly TRBD1 or TRBD2 (6 bases each). The CDR3 covers 17 residues. Germline CDR1 and CDR2: SGHTA and FQGNSA. With 5 bases removed from V and 3 bases from J, the gap between germline ends came to 23 bases. The CDR3 DNA reads as TGTGCCAGCAGCCCGGGGGCGGGGCAGGGAGAGTTCTACGAGCAGTACTTC. Protein product: CASSPGAGQGEFYEQYF.

This chain links TRBV7-2 with TRBJ1-3; a possible D gene is TRBD1 (5 bases). V was clipped by 0 bases and J by 8 bases, with 8 bases between them. CDR1 is SGHTA, CDR2 FQGNSA, per germline. CDR3 size: 13 residues. The CDR3 reads CASSLAQGYTIYF. CDR3 DNA: TGTGCCAGCAGCTTAGCGCAGGGTTACACCATATATTTT. The complete variable domain, with remaining parts taken from reference TRBV7-2 and TRBJ1-3, reads GAGVSQSPSNKVTEKGKDVELRCDPISGHTALYWYRQSLGQGLEFLIYFQGNSAPDKSGLPSDRFSAERTGGSVSTLTIQRTQQEDSAVYLCASSLAQGYTIYFGEGSWLTVV.

The CDR3 DNA follows: TGTGCCAGTAGTATAGGCCCTAATGAGCAGTTCTTC. Protein product: CASSIGPNEQFF. The chain is built from TRBV19 and TRBJ2-1; D ambiguous. Looked up from germline, CDR1 is LNHDA and CDR2 is SQIVND (reference sequence). Trimming left V 1 base short and J 7 bases short, with 5 bases between. There are 12 residues in the CDR3.

This chain connects TRBV6-4 to TRBJ1-2, with D perhaps matching TRBD1 (5 bases). The germline CDR1 and CDR2 sequences are MRHNA and SNTAGT. The CDR3 spans 13 residues. The V and J ends lost 4 bases and 2 bases respectively, with 8 bases between them. The CDR3 spells CASSADRNYGYTF. CDR3 DNA: TGTGCCAGCAGTGCTGACAGAAACTATGGCTACACCTTC.

The chain is built from TRBV28 and TRBJ2-2; 9 bases map to TRBD2. Germline V lookup: CDR1 MDHEN, CDR2 SYDVKM. J gave up 1 base and V 0 bases, and 0 bases lay outside the gene matches. The CDR3 extends over 16 amino acids. In DNA form, the CDR3 reads TGTGCCAGCAGTTTATGGACTAGCGGGAACACCGGGGAGCTGTTTTTT. Its translation is CASSLWTSGNTGELFF.

The CDR3 sequence: CASSQVGTGANVLTF. The CDR3 bases are TGTGCCAGCAGCCAAGTTGGGACTGGGGCCAACGTCCTGACTTTC. The chain is built from TRBV14 and TRBJ2-6, with D hard to call. The V gene lost 1 base and the J gene lost 2 bases, with 6 bases spanning the gap. The CDR3 consists of 15 residues. From germline, CDR1 is SGHDN and CDR2 FVKESK.

The chain recombines TRBV27 with TRBJ2-5, with no clear D. CDR1 is MNHEY, CDR2 SMNVEV, per germline (reference sequence). The CDR3 length is 14 residues. The V end was cut by 6 bases, the J end by 5 bases, with 16 bases between. The DNA of the CDR3 is TGTGCCAGCAGCTACCGTGAGATGGGCGAGACCCAGTACTTC. Translated: CASSYREMGETQYF.

The chain is built from TRBV29-1 and TRBJ2-1, with unresolved D. Germline V gene sequence: CDR1 SQVTM, CDR2 ANQGSEA. This CDR3 contains 13 residues. Trimming took off 8 bases at V and 2 bases at J, with 13 bases between the two ends. The CDR3 region is CSFPPDTYNEQFF. CDR3 DNA sequence: TGCAGCTTCCCGCCAGATACCTACAATGAGCAGTTCTTC.

The chain recombines TRBV4-3 with TRBJ2-7, with D uncertain. The CDR3 has 16 residues. Between the trimmed V and J ends, which lost 0 bases and 4 bases, there was a span of 16 bases. Germline CDR1 reads LGHNA; CDR2 reads YSLEER. This CDR3 is CASSQDLSTIIYEQYF. CDR3 sequence (DNA): TGCGCCAGCAGCCAAGATTTGTCCACAATAATATACGAGCAGTACTTC.

The chain employs TRBV7-9 and TRBJ1-1; possibly TRBD1 for D (6 bases). Germline lookup yields CDR1 SEHNR and CDR2 FQNEAQ (reference sequence). Trimming removed 5 bases from V and 0 bases from J, with 13 bases in between. CDR3 length: 15 residues. CDR3: CASSAKDRLNTEAFF. The CDR3 DNA follows: TGTGCCAGCAGCGCGAAGGACAGACTGAACACTGAAGCTTTCTTT.

The chain links TRBV5-1 to TRBJ2-1, with D perhaps assigned TRBD1 or TRBD2 (5 bases each). V was shortened by 0 bases and J by 2 bases, with 12 bases between the two germline ends. This CDR3 is built from 16 residues. Per the germline V gene, CDR1 is SGHRS and CDR2 is YFSETQ. CDR3 sequence (DNA): TGCGCCAGCAGCTTGGCCGTGGGGGATCCCTACAATGAGCAGTTCTTC. Residues: CASSLAVGDPYNEQFF.

The gene calls are TRBV2 and TRBJ2-7, with D unclear. V was clipped by 7 bases and J by 0 bases, with 10 bases between them. The CDR3 has 13 residues. The germline gives CDR1 SNHLY, CDR2 FYNNEI. The CDR3 sequence is CASKGMLSYEQYF. The CDR3 coding sequence is TGTGCCAGCAAAGGTATGCTCTCCTACGAGCAGTACTTC.

V is TRBV4-1 and J is TRBJ1-3; 10 nucleotides agree with TRBD1. The CDR3 extends over 14 amino acids. V lost 9 bases and J lost 3; bases outside the gene matches: 5. CDR1 and CDR2 (germline): MGHRA, YSYEKL. The CDR3 is CASTGTGVGNTIYF. The DNA of the CDR3 is TGCGCCAGTACCGGGACAGGGGTTGGAAACACCATATATTTT.

The chain employs TRBV7-2 and TRBJ2-7; D is tentatively TRBD1 or TRBD2 (6 bases each). Germline CDR1 and CDR2: SGHTA and FQGNSA. The CDR3 runs 16 residues. V dropped 0 bases and J dropped 3 bases, with 15 bases sitting between them. This CDR3 reads CASSLAARGANYEQYF. The CDR3 DNA sequence: TGTGCCAGCAGCTTAGCCGCGAGGGGGGCCAACTACGAGCAGTACTTC.

This chain links TRBV15 with TRBJ1-1; a weak D match, TRBD1 (5 bases). Trimming pared 6 bases from V and 4 bases from J, leaving 24 bases between. This CDR3 has 17 residues. Germline lookup yields CDR1 LNHNV and CDR2 YYDKDF (reference sequence). The CDR3 region has the DNA TGTGCCACCAGGGGGGGTGGGATTCGAAATTGGGGCACTGAAGCTTTCTTT. It encodes CATRGGGIRNWGTEAFF.

The genes are TRBV6-5 and TRBJ2-7; possibly TRBD1 for D (5 bases). The length of the CDR3 is 14 residues. The V and J ends lost 2 bases and 2 bases respectively, with 10 bases between them. Germline CDR1 reads MNHEY; CDR2 reads SVGAGI. CDR3 amino acids: CASSYGAGTYEQYF. The CDR3 bases are TGTGCCAGCAGTTACGGGGCAGGGACCTACGAGCAGTACTTC.

This clone was counted once. The chain has TRBV4-1 and TRBJ2-7; 7 bases fit TRBD1. Unmatched junction bases numbered 10, after V lost 1 base and J lost 4 bases. The V gene's germline CDR1 is MGHRA and CDR2 YSYEKL. This CDR3 has 16 amino acids. The CDR3 sequence: CASSQGISTGWYEQYF. CDR3 nucleotide sequence: TGCGCCAGCAGCCAAGGTATTTCGACAGGGTGGTACGAGCAGTACTTC.